This T cell receptor (beta chain) was sequenced in a study of PD-1 blockade in mismatch repair-deficient tumors. Study-wide context: Patients had over ten mismatch repair-deficient cancer types and were previously treated and progressing.

All patients were mismatch repair deficient, assessed by either PCR or immunohistochemistry. Trimming pared 0 bases from V and 0 bases from J, leaving 10 bases between. CDR3 length equals 15 residues. Germline V lookup: CDR1 SGHKS, CDR2 YYEKEE (reference sequence). With respect to this clone: The antigen is not known.

Only in-frame clones appear in the TCRdb table, and some are missing; sequencing was by immunoSEQ multiplex PCR. In the table there are 120,000 or so clones, 88% of which are singletons. Study-level results: Tumor-resident clones, often absent from pretreatment blood, expanded after pembrolizumab and then contracted.

This receptor was obtained from an adult with mismatch repair-deficient cancer. The V gene is TRBV5-5, the J gene TRBJ2-7; TRBD1 or TRBD2 may be the D gene (5 bases each). Sequencing was performed on peripheral blood, taken almost 74 weeks after starting pembrolizumab. The DNA of the CDR3 is TGTGCCAGCAGCTTGGGAGCAGGGAGCTCCTACGAGCAGTACTTC. Translation gives CASSLGAGSSYEQYF.